The source of this T cell receptor beta chain is a study of PD-1 blockade in classical Hodgkin lymphoma (dated by TCRdb to about 2020). Regarding the complete study: Nivolumab dosing was 3 mg/kg intravenously every 2 weeks, continuing until either disease progression or unacceptable toxicity. A peripheral blood immune signature of response to PD-1 blockade in classical Hodgkin lymphoma was defined using TCR beta sequencing and CyTOF. Overall study outcomes, separate from this receptor: The study was restricted to a single clinical trial cohort, and the causes of repertoire differences, possibly disease activity or prior therapy, were left undefined. CD4+ but not CD8+ TCR diversity rose significantly by C4D1 (p=0.0027 vs p=0.16), most apparent in complete responders (p=0.02). Diversity was lower in patients who began nivolumab less than 1 year after ASCT, so these patients were left out of later analyses to avoid confounding by immune reconstitution. Baseline TCR diversity was reported to be lower in newly diagnosed patients than in healthy donors and to be lower still in relapsed/refractory patients. Trial patients achieving complete response had baseline diversity similar to newly diagnosed patients, whereas partial responders and progressors had significantly lower diversity.

As concerns this clone: Its antigen target is currently unknown. It has no much larger one-base neighbor in the sample; base qualities were not kept.

The CDR3 sequence holds 14 residues, the cysteine and phenylalanine included. Of the read, only the CDR3 DNA is kept; its 42 bases are in frame from base 1. The germline V end is reduced by 0 bases and the J end by 9 bases; junction bases left unmatched: 2. The germline V gene supplies CDR1 SGHTA and CDR2 FQGTGA. Reading the label with the study, this specimen's time point is: cycle 2 day 1 (C2D1) of nivolumab. Every trial patient had relapsed after autologous stem cell transplantation, and cohorts A, B and C differed in prior brentuximab vedotin exposure. The trial cohort comprised 56 patients with relapsed/refractory classical Hodgkin lymphoma whose best overall responses were complete response, partial response or progressive disease. Single-agent nivolumab was administered to trial patients in the multi-cohort phase II CheckMate 205 trial. An independent review committee assessed best overall response by applying the 2007 International Working Group response criteria. Trial PBMCs were collected just before the start of nivolumab (C1D1) and during therapy at cycle 2 day 1 and cycle 4 day 1. Peripheral blood was collected in 8 mL Vacutainer Cell Preparation Tubes, from which PBMCs were isolated by centrifugation and then cryopreserved.

The Qiagen DNeasy kit was used to extract genomic DNA from unsorted PBMCs and from the negatively selected CD4+ and CD8+ fractions. Amplification of TCR beta CDR3 regions was done by immunoSEQ multiplex PCR with primers that anneal to V and J segments. Amplification bias was minimized using a synthetic immune receptor repertoire, and residual bias was removed computationally after sequencing. The study's processing was this. Custom Python scripts were used to quantify repertoire diversity as the Shannon entropy index. Unsorted, CD4+ and CD8+ repertoires were analyzed separately, except for combined analyses in which CD4+ and CD8+ sequences were merged in silico. Clonal expansion was defined as at least a 2-fold frequency increase after treatment relative to C1D1, with a pseudocount of 0.5 for undetected baseline clones. Clones with 0 or 1 copy at C1D1 were defined as singleton clones, while clones with 2 or more copies were defined as non-singleton clones. By matching protein sequences in sorted samples from the same patient, clones expanded in unsorted samples were annotated as CD4+, CD8+ or unknown. Wilcoxon tests were applied to paired samples to test diversity changes from C1D1 to C4D1. TCRdb's version of the immuneACCESS table is confined to in-frame rearrangements and falls short of the full clone set. An unresolved V gene accounts for under half of the shortfall where checked; the remainder is of unknown origin. V and J calls and clone size are as listed in that table; D and trimming were resolved from the DNA. A total of 50,000 to 65,000 clones appear in this sample, around 93% of them only once. Roughly 10% of the sample is taken by the ten largest.

The starting material was peripheral blood mononuclear cells (PBMCs), obtained before the second cycle of nivolumab. The rearranged segments are TRBV7-3 and TRBJ2-1; 10 nucleotides in the junction match TRBD1. The sequence was obtained from a human donor with classical Hodgkin lymphoma. The CDR3 protein is CASSLTGQGGEQFF. The nucleotides read TGTGCCAGCAGCTTAACTGGACAGGGGGGTGAGCAGTTCTTC.